The sequence of this TCR beta chain was determined in a study of cytomegalovirus exposure and HLA in healthy donors. Across the whole study: There were about 85 million unique TCRs (from HLA-typed donors) in an early data release.

This clone was seen a few times. Its antigen is undetermined. Other DNA sequences within the sample encode an identical CDR3. Study outcomes and limitations: HLA restriction was apparent for most CMV-associated TCR beta chains in a later analysis.

Germline assignment: CDR1 LNHDA and CDR2 SQIVND (reference sequence). The CDR3 extends over 15 amino acids. V dropped 7 bases and J dropped 6; count of bases not matched to a gene: 8. In the PCR, 60 Vbeta and 13 Jbeta primers were used. Assay: immunoSEQ multiplex PCR; the TCRdb copy retains only in-frame clones and omits some. The sample includes 150,000 to 200,000 clones, 70% to 80% seen only once; the top ten take about 2.2%. The sequencing sample was made of PBMCs. The V and J genes are TRBV19 and TRBJ1-6; 8 bases are shared with TRBD1. The sequence was collected from a woman aged 45-65 years in good health and CMV-seronegative. In nucleotides, the CDR3 is TGTGCCAGTAATTTACCGGGACAGGTTAATTCACCCCTCCACTTT. Residues: CASNLPGQVNSPLHF.